The 9 T cell receptor beta chains below were found in one sample sequenced in a study of CD4+ T cells in melanoma. Clones were sequenced by immunoSEQ multiplex PCR, and TCRdb holds only the in-frame ones, with some missing. The sample holds more than 8,000 clones; over 55% are singletons and the top ten take about 12%. The sample consisted of cells from a culture (not recorded whether cultured in vitro). The receptor set was obtained from a human donor with melanoma.

The genes are TRBV11-1 and TRBJ2-3, with 11 bases lining up with TRBD2. The CDR3 contains 18 residues. Germline lookup yields CDR1 SGHAT and CDR2 FQDESV (reference sequence). Unmatched junction bases numbered 6, after V lost 1 base and J lost 0 bases. DNA for the CDR3: TGTGCCAGCAGCTTAGTATTGTCTAGCGGGGGGAGCACAGATACGCAGTATTTT. As protein: CASSLVLSSGGSTDTQYF.

The chain combines TRBV6-5 with TRBJ2-7; D tentatively reads TRBD1 or TRBD2 (5 bases each). Germline V gene data show CDR1 as MNHEY and CDR2 as SVGAGI. The CDR3 spans 13 residues. Trimming cost V 5 bases and J 0 bases, with 8 bases left between them. As DNA, the CDR3 is TGTGCCAGCAGTCGGGGCCGCTCCTACGAGCAGTACTTC. Its protein product is CASSRGRSYEQYF.

The V gene is TRBV5-6, the J gene TRBJ1-2, with a possible D match to TRBD1 (5 bases). The CDR3 has 14 amino acids. V was clipped by 4 bases and J by 2 bases, with 12 bases between them. CDR1 is SGHDT, CDR2 YYEEEE, per germline. CDR3 in amino acids: CASSHRGGNYGYTF. CDR3 coding DNA: TGTGCCAGCAGCCACCGTGGGGGGAACTATGGCTACACCTTC.

The chain combines TRBV6-6 with TRBJ2-1; the D is unclear. Trimming removed 6 bases from V and 2 bases from J, with 14 bases in between. This CDR3 spans 15 amino acids. Germline CDR1 and CDR2: MNHNY and SVGAGI (reference sequence). The CDR3: CASRNGPQAYNEQFF. The CDR3 DNA sequence: TGTGCCAGCAGAAATGGACCCCAAGCCTACAATGAGCAGTTCTTC.

The V and J genes are TRBV4-1 and TRBJ1-2; D is perhaps TRBD1 (6 bases). Germline values: CDR1 MGHRA, CDR2 YSYEKL. The CDR3 contains 17 residues. The V end lost 0 bases, the J end lost 4 bases, and 18 bases lay between the germline ends. CDR3 region: CASSQDQEAGVRYGYTF. CDR3 bases: TGCGCCAGCAGCCAAGATCAGGAAGCAGGGGTTCGCTATGGCTACACCTTC.

The rearrangement uses TRBV7-8 and TRBJ2-7; 7 bases are shared with TRBD2. V lost 5 bases and J lost 0; bases outside the gene matches: 4. Looked up from germline, CDR1 is SGHVS and CDR2 is FQNEAQ. The CDR3 length is 14 residues. The CDR3 nucleotides read TGTGCCAGCAGCATGAGCGGGGCCTCCTACGAGCAGTACTTC. Translating gives CASSMSGASYEQYF.

This clone was observed a handful of times. This chain connects TRBV6-6 to TRBJ2-5, with TRBD1 matching 7 bases. Germline CDR1 and CDR2: MNHNY and SVGAGI (reference sequence). The V and J ends lost 2 bases and 2 bases, in that order; junction bases with no gene match: 2. The CDR3 runs to 14 residues. The CDR3 here is CASSYQGEQETQYF. DNA of the CDR3: TGTGCCAGCAGTTACCAGGGGGAACAAGAGACCCAGTACTTC.

This chain joins TRBV9 and TRBJ1-2; 8 bases match TRBD1. This CDR3 is built from 14 residues. J gave up 4 bases and V 3 bases, and 5 bases lay outside the gene matches. Germline lookup yields CDR1 SGDLS and CDR2 YYNGEE. This chain's CDR3 is CASSGSTGGYGYTF. The CDR3 coding sequence is TGTGCCAGCAGCGGGAGTACAGGGGGCTATGGCTACACCTTC.

This clone was observed a handful of times. J is TRBJ1-2 and V is TRBV4-1; D uncertain. The CDR3 is made up of 14 amino acids. V dropped 0 bases and J dropped 5 bases, with 10 bases sitting between them. The germline CDR1 and CDR2 sequences are MGHRA and YSYEKL. CDR3 in DNA: TGCGCCAGCAGCCAAGATTCCCCGCTGTATGGCTACACCTTC. Amino acid sequence: CASSQDSPLYGYTF.